This section outlines one T cell receptor (beta chain) sequence together with its context. This entry belongs to a study of T cells expressing NK-cell markers. CDR1 and CDR2 (germline): DFQATT, SNEGSKA (reference sequence). The CDR3 covers 12 residues. TCRdb reworked the 5' RACE reads into one entry per CDR3 protein, no DNA. The sample totals 150,000 to 180,000 distinct CDR3 sequences. This clonotype originated in a woman between 45 and 60 years old in good health. This chain links TRBV20-1 with TRBJ1-5. Source material: blood T cells: a sorted CD56 or NKG2C T cell subset, CD4+ or CD8+ T cells, or bulk PBMC T cells (not recorded which). CDR3 region: CSARDQLQAQHF.